This TCR beta chain was obtained from a study of regulatory T cells in long-lasting Graves disease. Germline CDR1 and CDR2: GTSNPN and SVGIG (reference sequence). V was cut by 3 bases and J by 3 bases, with 10 bases left in between. The CDR3 has 13 residues. Libraries of TCR beta came from iRepertoire HTBI primers plus Arm-PCR of CDR3 regions. Authors' processing steps: Gene usage covered 50 to 75 TRBV and roughly 14 TRBJ segments. TCRdb passed the multiplex PCR reads through MiXCR, listing each CDR3 protein once. The V and J calls, along with clone size, are taken from TCRdb and not from the paper's own processing. The sample gives fewer than 450,000 distinct CDR3 sequences, 20% to 25% of which show up once; around 20% is in the top ten. The time point was: persistent/refractory GD, antithyroid drugs over 5 years with positive TRAb. TCR sequences were obtained from RNA taken from PBMCs.

The TCR comes from a female donor with Graves disease. This chain links TRBV30 with TRBJ2-3, with D unresolved. This sample comprised peripheral blood mononuclear cells (PBMCs), obtained when the disease was refractory, from a patient treated with antithyroid drugs. This CDR3 is CAWSSWNTDTQYF. CDR3 coding DNA: TGTGCCTGGAGCTCCTGGAATACAGATACGCAGTATTTT.